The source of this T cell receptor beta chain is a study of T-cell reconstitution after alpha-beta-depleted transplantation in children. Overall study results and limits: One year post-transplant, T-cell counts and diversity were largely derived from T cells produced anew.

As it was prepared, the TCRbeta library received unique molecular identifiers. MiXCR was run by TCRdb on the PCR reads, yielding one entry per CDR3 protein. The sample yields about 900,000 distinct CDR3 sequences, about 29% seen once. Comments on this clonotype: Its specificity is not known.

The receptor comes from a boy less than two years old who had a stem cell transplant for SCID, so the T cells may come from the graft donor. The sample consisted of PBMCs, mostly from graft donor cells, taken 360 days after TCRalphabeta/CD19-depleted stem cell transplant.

CDR3 protein: CASSWGQIMNTEAFF. The CDR3 bases are TGCGCCAGCAGCTGGGGACAGATCATGAACACTGAAGCTTTCTTT. The V and J genes are TRBV5-1 and TRBJ1-1; 7 positions match TRBD1. The germline gives CDR1 SGHRS, CDR2 YFSETQ. J gave up 0 bases and V 3 bases, and 5 bases lay outside the gene matches. The CDR3 has 15 amino acids.